This is a list of T cell receptor beta chains from one sample in a study of CD8 T cells in ankylosing spondylitis. TCRdb used MiXCR to reprocess the 5' RACE reads, holding one entry per CDR3 protein. The top ten hold 9.5% to 12% of the sample, which has roughly 180,000 distinct CDR3 sequences, approximately 13% seen once. Material for sequencing was blood, either unsorted or a sorted T cell fraction (not recorded which). The receptors were gathered from a female donor with ankylosing spondylitis or in good health (not recorded which). CDR3s leave out the opening cysteine and the closing phenylalanine or tryptophan. D genes are given only for firm matches.

j_call v_call d_call cdr3_aa
TRBJ2-1 TRBV6-2/TRBV6-3 TRBD2 ASSSGLAGGYSYNEQF
TRBJ2-5 TRBV7-9 TRBD2 ASSFATSGRSDQY
TRBJ2-7 TRBV19 NA ASRRGGGDEQY
TRBJ2-7 TRBV6-1 NA ASSPGNLKYEQY
TRBJ2-1 TRBV12-3/TRBV12-4 NA ATGTWNRDLQYNEQF
TRBJ2-3 TRBV20-1 TRBD1 SATGQGSSDTQY
TRBJ2-5 TRBV11-2 NA ASSLGGRGFRETQY
TRBJ1-1 TRBV19 NA ASSMQGPLNTEAF
TRBJ2-7 TRBV5-1 NA ASSGGHFYEQY
TRBJ1-1 TRBV18 NA ASSPDNMNTEAF
TRBJ1-5 TRBV29-1 TRBD1 SVTGQGPNQPQH
TRBJ2-6 TRBV4-3 NA ASSQDQAGGNVLT
TRBJ2-5 TRBV20-1 NA SARTRFTQETQY
TRBJ2-5 TRBV25-1 TRBD2 ASTGAKAGGDRKTQY
TRBJ2-1 TRBV5-6 TRBD2 ASSRLAAYNEQF
TRBJ1-1 TRBV20-1 TRBD1 SAPTRAGGTEAF
TRBJ2-3 TRBV4-3 NA ASSQHERTSGVTQY
TRBJ1-2 TRBV4-2 NA ASSQVAGIMVYGYT
TRBJ2-1 TRBV5-1 TRBD2 ASSLSGRAYNEQF
TRBJ2-1 TRBV5-1 TRBD2 ASSPGGGMEQF
TRBJ2-1 TRBV24-1 NA ATSDDGQYYNEQF
TRBJ1-1 TRBV12-3/TRBV12-4 NA ASTPNPNTEAF
TRBJ2-6 TRBV18 NA ASSPGSSGANVLT
TRBJ2-1 TRBV12-3/TRBV12-4 NA ASSLGQDYNERF
TRBJ2-7 TRBV24-1 TRBD2 ATSDRTSGSYEQY
TRBJ1-4 TRBV5-1 NA ASSLRGSGEKLF
TRBJ2-7 TRBV12-3/TRBV12-4 NA ASSLSSIAFSYEQY
TRBJ1-2 TRBV12-3/TRBV12-4 NA ASSRVPREGYT
TRBJ2-1 TRBV7-6 NA ASSLAPLGGVDEQF
TRBJ1-3 TRBV15 TRBD1 ATSNPGGLTGNTIY
TRBJ2-1 TRBV6-6 NA ASSYRGGFEQF
TRBJ1-1 TRBV7-3 NA ASSLFGVGTEAF
TRBJ2-7 TRBV20-1 NA SSLSLGGRNSYEQY
TRBJ2-4 TRBV30 NA AWSGDRLGRFQY
TRBJ2-1 TRBV6-5 TRBD1 ASSFQGEYNEQF
TRBJ2-3 TRBV20-1 TRBD2 SARDLIAGDTDTQY
TRBJ2-5 TRBV11-2 TRBD2 ASSLIRVASGRMDLETQY
TRBJ1-1 TRBV18 TRBD1 ASSPIRRQGEAF
TRBJ2-3 TRBV6-1 NA ASSRGLPLTDTQY
TRBJ2-5 TRBV28 NA ASSRRPVPETQY
TRBJ2-1 TRBV30 NA AWISSGARVLYNEQF
TRBJ1-3 TRBV6-2/TRBV6-3 NA ASSYSRLRVSGNTIY
TRBJ1-3 TRBV28 NA ASSLSPGNTIY
TRBJ2-7 TRBV6-1 NA ASSDGEPHYYEQY